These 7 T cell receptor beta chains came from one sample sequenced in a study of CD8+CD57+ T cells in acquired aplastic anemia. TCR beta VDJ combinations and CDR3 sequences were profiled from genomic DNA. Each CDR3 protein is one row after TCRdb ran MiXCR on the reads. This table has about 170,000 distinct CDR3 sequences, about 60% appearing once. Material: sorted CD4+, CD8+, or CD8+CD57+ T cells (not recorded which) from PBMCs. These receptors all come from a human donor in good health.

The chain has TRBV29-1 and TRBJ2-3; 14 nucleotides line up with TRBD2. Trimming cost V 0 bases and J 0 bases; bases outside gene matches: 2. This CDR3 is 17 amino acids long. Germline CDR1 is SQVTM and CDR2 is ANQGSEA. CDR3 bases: TGCAGCGTTGAAGAGACTAGCGGGGGGGCAAGCACAGATACGCAGTATTTT. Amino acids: CSVEETSGGASTDTQYF.

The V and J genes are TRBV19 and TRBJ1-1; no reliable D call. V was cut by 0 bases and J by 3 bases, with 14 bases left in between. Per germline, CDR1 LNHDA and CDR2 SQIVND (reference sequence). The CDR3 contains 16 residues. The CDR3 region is CASSIDLPGKDTEAFF. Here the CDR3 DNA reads TGTGCCAGTAGTATAGATCTTCCGGGGAAGGACACTGAAGCTTTCTTT.

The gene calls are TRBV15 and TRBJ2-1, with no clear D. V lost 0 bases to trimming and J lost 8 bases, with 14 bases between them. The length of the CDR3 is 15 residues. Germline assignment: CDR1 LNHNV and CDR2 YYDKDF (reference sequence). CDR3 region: CATSRDADLADEQFF. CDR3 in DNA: TGTGCCACCAGCAGAGATGCGGACCTCGCCGATGAGCAGTTCTTC.

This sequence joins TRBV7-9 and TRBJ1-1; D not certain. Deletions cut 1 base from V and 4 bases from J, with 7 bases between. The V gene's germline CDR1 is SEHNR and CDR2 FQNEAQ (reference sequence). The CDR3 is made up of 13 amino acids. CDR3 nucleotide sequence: TGTGCCAGCAGCTTAGGTTCTGTCACTGAAGCTTTCTTT. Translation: CASSLGSVTEAFF.

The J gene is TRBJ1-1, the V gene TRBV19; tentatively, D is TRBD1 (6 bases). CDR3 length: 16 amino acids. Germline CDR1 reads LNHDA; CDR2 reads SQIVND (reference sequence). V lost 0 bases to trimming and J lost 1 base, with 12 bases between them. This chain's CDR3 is CASSIDTRGPNTEAFF. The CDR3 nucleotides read TGTGCCAGTAGTATAGATACCAGGGGCCCGAACACTGAAGCTTTCTTT.

DNA of the CDR3: TGTGCCAGCAGCCGATCCAGGGGGACCGGGGAGCTGTTTTTT. It yields the protein CASSRSRGTGELFF. V gene TRBV7-9 combines with J gene TRBJ2-2; 7 positions match TRBD1. Germline lookup yields CDR1 SEHNR and CDR2 FQNEAQ (reference sequence). The CDR3 has 14 amino acids. Trimming took 5 bases from V and 5 from J; bases not matched to a gene: 5.

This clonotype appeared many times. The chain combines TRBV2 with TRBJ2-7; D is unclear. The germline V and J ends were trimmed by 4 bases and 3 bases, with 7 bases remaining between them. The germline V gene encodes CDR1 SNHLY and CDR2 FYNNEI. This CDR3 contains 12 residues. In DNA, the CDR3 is TGTGCCAGCAGTGGGGTCCTCTACGAGCAGTACTTC. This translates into CASSGVLYEQYF.